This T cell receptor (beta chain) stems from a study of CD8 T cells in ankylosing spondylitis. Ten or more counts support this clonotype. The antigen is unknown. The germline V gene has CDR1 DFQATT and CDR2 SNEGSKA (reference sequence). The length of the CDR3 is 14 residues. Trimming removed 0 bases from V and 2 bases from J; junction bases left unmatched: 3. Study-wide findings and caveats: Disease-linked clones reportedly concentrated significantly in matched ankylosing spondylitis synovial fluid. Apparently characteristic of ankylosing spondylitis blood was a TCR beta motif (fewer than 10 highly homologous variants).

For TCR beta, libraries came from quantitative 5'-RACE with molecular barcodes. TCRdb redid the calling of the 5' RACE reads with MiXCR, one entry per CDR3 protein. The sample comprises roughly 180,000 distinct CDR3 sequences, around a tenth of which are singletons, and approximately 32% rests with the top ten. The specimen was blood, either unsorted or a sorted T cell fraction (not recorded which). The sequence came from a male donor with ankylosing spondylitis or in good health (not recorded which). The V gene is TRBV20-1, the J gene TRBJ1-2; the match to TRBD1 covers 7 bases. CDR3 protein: CSAREGQANYGYTF. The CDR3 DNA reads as TGCAGTGCTAGAGAAGGACAGGCCAACTATGGCTACACCTTC.